Reported below is one T cell receptor beta chain. The antigen is unknown. The protocol was immunoSEQ multiplex PCR, while the TCRdb copy is restricted to in-frame clones and leaves out a portion. Among 99,000 or so clones, approximately 90% were seen once, and the ten largest hold about 19%. With 7 bases removed from V and 3 bases from J, the gap between germline ends came to 13 bases. Germline loops: CDR1 ENHRY, CDR2 SYGVKD. CDR3 length: 14 amino acids. This specimen comes from a study of T cell responses to AZD1222 COVID-19 vaccine. About the research overall: Doses given second, at about 4 or about 12 weeks, were pooled.

Points from the study as a whole: With dominance at 160-218 and 743-854, vaccine-associated CD4 TCRs spanned spike.

The input for sequencing was peripheral blood, taken on day 0 of AZD1222 vaccination. The receptor's source is an adult in good health. The chain has TRBV10-3 and TRBJ1-5, with TRBD1 as a possible D gene (6 bases). CDR3 bases: TGTGCCATCATCCCCCAGGGGCACAATCAGCCCCAGCATTTT. Translating gives CAIIPQGHNQPQHF.